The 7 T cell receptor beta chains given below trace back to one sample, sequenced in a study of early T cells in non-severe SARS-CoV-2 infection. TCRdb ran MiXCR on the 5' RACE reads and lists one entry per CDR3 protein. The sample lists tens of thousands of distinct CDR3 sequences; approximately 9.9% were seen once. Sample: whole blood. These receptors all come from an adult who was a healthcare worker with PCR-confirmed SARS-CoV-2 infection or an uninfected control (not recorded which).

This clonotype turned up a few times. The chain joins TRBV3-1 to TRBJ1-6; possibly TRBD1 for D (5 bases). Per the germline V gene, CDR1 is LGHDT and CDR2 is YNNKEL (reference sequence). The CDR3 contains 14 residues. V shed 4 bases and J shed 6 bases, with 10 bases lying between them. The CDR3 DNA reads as TGTGCCAGCAGCCCAGGACAAGTTAATTCACCCCTCCACTTT. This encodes CASSPGQVNSPLHF.

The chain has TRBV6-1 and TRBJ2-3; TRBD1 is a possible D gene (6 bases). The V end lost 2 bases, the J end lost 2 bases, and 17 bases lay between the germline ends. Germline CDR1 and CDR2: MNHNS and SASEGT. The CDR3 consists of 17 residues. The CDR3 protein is CASSERWGRLHTDTQYF. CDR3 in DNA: TGTGCCAGCAGTGAAAGGTGGGGGCGGTTACACACAGATACGCAGTATTTT.

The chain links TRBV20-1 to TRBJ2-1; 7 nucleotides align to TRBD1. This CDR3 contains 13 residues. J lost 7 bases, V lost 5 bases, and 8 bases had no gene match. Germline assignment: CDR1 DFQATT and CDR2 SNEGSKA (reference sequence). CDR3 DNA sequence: TGCAGTGCTCGACAGGGAAGGTGGAATGAGCAGTTCTTC. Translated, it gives CSARQGRWNEQFF.

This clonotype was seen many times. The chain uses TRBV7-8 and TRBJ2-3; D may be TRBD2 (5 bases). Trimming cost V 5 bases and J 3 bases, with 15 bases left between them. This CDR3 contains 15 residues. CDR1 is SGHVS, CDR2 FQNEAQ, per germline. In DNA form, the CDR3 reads TGTGCCAGCAGCCGAACGGGGAGCTTAACAGATACGCAGTATTTT. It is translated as CASSRTGSLTDTQYF. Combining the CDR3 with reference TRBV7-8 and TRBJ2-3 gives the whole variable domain GAGVSQSPRYKVAKRGQDVALRCDPISGHVSLFWYQQALGQGPEFLTYFQNEAQLDKSGLPSDRFFAERPEGSVSTLKIQRTQQEDSAVYLCASSRTGSLTDTQYFGPGTRLTVL.

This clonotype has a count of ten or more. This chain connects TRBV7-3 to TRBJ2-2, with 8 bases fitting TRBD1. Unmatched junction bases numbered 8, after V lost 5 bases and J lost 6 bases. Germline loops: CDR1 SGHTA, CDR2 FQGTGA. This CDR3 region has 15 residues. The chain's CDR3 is CASSKIQGVPGELFF. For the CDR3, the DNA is TGTGCCAGCAGCAAGATACAGGGGGTCCCCGGGGAGCTGTTTTTT. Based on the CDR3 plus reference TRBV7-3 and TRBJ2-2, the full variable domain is GAGVSQTPSNKVTEKGKYVELRCDPISGHTALYWYRQSLGQGPEFLIYFQGTGAADDSGLPNDRFFAVRPEGSVSTLKIQRTERGDSAVYLCASSKIQGVPGELFFGEGSRLTVL.

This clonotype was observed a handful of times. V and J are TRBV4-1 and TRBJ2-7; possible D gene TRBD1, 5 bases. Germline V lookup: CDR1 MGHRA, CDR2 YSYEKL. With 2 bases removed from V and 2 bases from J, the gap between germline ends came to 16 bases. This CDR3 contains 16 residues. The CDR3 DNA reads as TGCGCCAGCAGCCAATCATCAGGACATCCAGCCTACGAGCAGTACTTC. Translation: CASSQSSGHPAYEQYF.

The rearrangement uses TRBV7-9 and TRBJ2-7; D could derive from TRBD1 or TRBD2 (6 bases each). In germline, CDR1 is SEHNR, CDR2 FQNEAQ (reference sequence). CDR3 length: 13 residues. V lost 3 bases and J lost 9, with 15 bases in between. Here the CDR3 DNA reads TGTGCCAGCAGCTTTCTGACGGGGGCGGGGCAGTACTTC. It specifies CASSFLTGAGQYF.